These 24 T cell receptor beta chains were all obtained from the same sample, sequenced in a study of T cell responses to AZD1222 COVID-19 vaccine. Sequencing was performed with immunoSEQ multiplex PCR; in TCRdb, only in-frame clones are kept and a portion is missing. The data show more than 95,000 clones, approximately 93% seen once. Material: peripheral blood, obtained on day 0 of AZD1222 vaccination. These receptors all stem from an adult in good health.

This clone was seen more than once but under ten times. The rearrangement uses TRBV19 and TRBJ1-2; no definite D call. The V end lost 1 base, the J end lost 2 bases, and 8 bases lay between the germline ends. The CDR3 consists of 14 residues. CDR1 LNHDA and CDR2 SQIVND come from the germline V gene (reference sequence). The CDR3 DNA reads TGTGCCAGTAGTATAGGTACCGGAAACTATGGCTACACCTTC. Encoded protein: CASSIGTGNYGYTF.

This sequence joins TRBV21-1 and TRBJ2-7. TRBV21-1 is marked as a pseudogene. The CDR3 contains 16 residues. The CDR3 nucleotides are TGTGCCAGCAGCCCCCCTCACCTGGGGTTAGCCTACGAGCAGTACTTC. This codes for CASSPPHLGLAYEQYF.

The rearrangement uses TRBV11-1 and TRBJ1-5; D is undetermined. CDR1 is SGHAT and CDR2 is FQDESV in the germline V gene (reference sequence). The CDR3 contains 13 residues. V was cut by 1 base and J by 5 bases, with 6 bases left in between. The CDR3 nucleotides are TGTGCCAGCAGCTTAGGGAGAGATCAGCCCCAGCATTTT. Translated: CASSLGRDQPQHF.

The CDR3 DNA follows: TGTGCCAGCAACGACGACACCGGGGAGCTGTTTTTT. Its translation is CASNDDTGELFF. The chain recombines TRBV7-9 with TRBJ2-2; no definite D call. V shed 7 bases and J shed 3 bases, with 6 bases lying between them. Germline V lookup: CDR1 SEHNR, CDR2 FQNEAQ (reference sequence). The CDR3 is made up of 12 amino acids.

J is TRBJ2-7 and V is TRBV12-3 or TRBV12-4; no clear D gene. The V and J ends lost 5 bases and 5 bases respectively, with 7 bases between them. This CDR3 is built from 11 residues. CDR3 nucleotide sequence: TGTGCCAGCAGTGGACGGAACGAGCAGTACTTC. Protein sequence: CASSGRNEQYF.

J is TRBJ1-5 and V is TRBV28; 8 positions match TRBD1. After removal of 7 bases from V and 6 bases from J, the junction contained 11 bases not matched to a gene. The germline V gene has CDR1 MDHEN and CDR2 SYDVKM. CDR3 length: 15 amino acids. CDR3 nucleotide sequence: TGTGCCAGCACTCGCCATCAGGGGGCTGGTCAGCCCCAGCATTTT. This sequence encodes CASTRHQGAGQPQHF.

The genes are TRBV29-1 and TRBJ2-2; D call uncertain. V lost 2 bases and J lost 2, with 6 bases in between. From germline, CDR1 is SQVTM and CDR2 ANQGSEA. The CDR3 is 13 amino acids. CDR3 sequence (DNA): TGCAGCGTTGAATGGGAAAACACCGGGGAGCTGTTTTTT. This translates into CSVEWENTGELFF.

CDR3 DNA sequence: TGTGCCAGCAGCGTGACGGGAATCCAGGGAGAGACCCAGTACTTC. This gives the protein CASSVTGIQGETQYF. The gene calls are TRBV2 and TRBJ2-5, with D perhaps TRBD1 or TRBD2 (5 bases each). The V end was cut by 6 bases, the J end by 4 bases, with 18 bases between. Looked up from germline, CDR1 is SNHLY and CDR2 is FYNNEI. This CDR3 is 15 amino acids long.

The chain couples TRBV9 to TRBJ1-1; D perhaps matches TRBD1 (5 bases). The length of the CDR3 is 14 residues. Germline V gene lookup returns CDR1 SGDLS and CDR2 YYNGEE. V was cut by 3 bases and J by 1 base, with 10 bases left in between. CDR3 DNA: TGTGCCAGCAGCGAGGACACATCGAACACTGAAGCTTTCTTT. It specifies CASSEDTSNTEAFF. The entire variable domain, with the rest obtained from reference TRBV9 and TRBJ1-1, is as follows: DSGVTQTPKHLITATGQRVTLRCSPRSGDLSVYWYQQSLDQGLQFLIQYYNGEERAKGNILERFSAQQFPDLHSELNLSSLELGDSALYFCASSEDTSNTEAFFGQGTRLTVV.

V and J are TRBV3-1 (or the pseudogene TRBV3-2) and TRBJ1-5; maybe TRBD1 (5 bases). V lost 6 bases and J lost 5, with 11 bases in between. The CDR3 sequence is 13 residues long. The germline CDR1 and CDR2 sequences are LGHDT and YNNKEL (reference sequence). CDR3 amino acids: CASSVRGHQPQHF. CDR3 nucleotides: TGTGCCAGCAGTGTTCGGGGCCATCAGCCCCAGCATTTT.

The chain has TRBV3-1 (or the pseudogene TRBV3-2) and TRBJ2-3, with 9 nucleotides matching TRBD2. The V gene end was trimmed by 6 bases and the J gene end by 6 bases; junction bases not matched to a gene: 4. The CDR3 has 13 residues. The V gene's germline CDR1 is LGHDT and CDR2 YNNKEL (reference sequence). The CDR3 coding sequence is TGTGCCAGCAGGCGGGAGGGCCTGGATACGCAGTATTTT. This encodes CASRREGLDTQYF.

The CDR3 loop reads CATSRGGQQDGYTF. DNA of the CDR3: TGTGCCACCAGCAGGGGGGGACAGCAAGATGGCTACACCTTC. The rearrangement uses TRBV15 and TRBJ1-2; TRBD1 matches at 7 bases. With V trimmed by 3 bases and J by 6 bases, 7 bases remained unmatched. Germline V gene sequence: CDR1 LNHNV, CDR2 YYDKDF (reference sequence). The CDR3 has 14 residues.

The rearrangement links TRBV7-6 to TRBJ1-3; the match to TRBD1 covers 7 bases. Germline trimming cut 1 base from V and 1 base from J; bases unmatched to any gene: 4. From germline, CDR1 is SGHVS and CDR2 FNYEAQ. The CDR3 has 16 amino acids. The CDR3 region has the DNA TGTGCCAGCAGCTTAGTTTACAGGGGTTCTGGAAACACCATATATTTT. Translation: CASSLVYRGSGNTIYF.

The genes are TRBV29-1 and TRBJ2-7, with 7 bases identical to TRBD1. V lost 3 bases to trimming and J lost 5 bases; unmatched junction nucleotides: 4. CDR3 length equals 12 residues. Germline CDR1 and CDR2: SQVTM and ANQGSEA. CDR3 region: CSVDAGQDEQYF. CDR3 nucleotides: TGCAGCGTTGACGCAGGACAGGACGAGCAGTACTTC.

CDR3 in DNA: TGTGCCAGCAGCCCCGGGCCCGACTCTGGAAACACCATATATTTT. Protein product: CASSPGPDSGNTIYF. This chain uses TRBV9 with TRBJ1-3; D is unresolved. Between the trimmed V and J ends, which lost 4 bases and 0 bases, there was a span of 11 bases. This CDR3 region has 15 residues. Germline CDR1 and CDR2: SGDLS and YYNGEE. The full variable domain, rest sourced from reference TRBV9 and TRBJ1-3, is DSGVTQTPKHLITATGQRVTLRCSPRSGDLSVYWYQQSLDQGLQFLIQYYNGEERAKGNILERFSAQQFPDLHSELNLSSLELGDSALYFCASSPGPDSGNTIYFGEGSWLTVV.

The CDR3 DNA sequence: TGTGCCAGTAGTATCCTGACCTCCCTATCCTCTGGAAACACCATATATTTT. This encodes CASSILTSLSSGNTIYF. The chain links TRBV19 to TRBJ1-3; D gene uncertain. CDR3 length: 17 amino acids. Trimming took 3 bases from V and 0 from J, leaving 15 bases between them. Germline CDR1 reads LNHDA; CDR2 reads SQIVND (reference sequence).

This clone was detected once. The V and J genes are TRBV2 and TRBJ1-4, with D uncertain. CDR3 length: 15 residues. Germline V CDR1 and CDR2: SNHLY, FYNNEI. Trimming shortened V by 2 bases and J by 4 bases, and 11 bases separated the two germline ends. For the CDR3, the DNA is TGTGCCAGCAGTGAACGGGGTCGATATAATGAAAAACTGTTTTTT. It codes for CASSERGRYNEKLFF.

The V and J genes are TRBV10-1 and TRBJ2-7; D ambiguous. Between the trimmed V and J ends, which lost 7 bases and 0 bases, there was a span of 10 bases. The CDR3 is 13 amino acids. Germline loops: CDR1 WNHNN, CDR2 SYGVQD (reference sequence). DNA of the CDR3: TGCGCCAGCAACGGGCAGAGCTCCTACGAGCAGTACTTC. Amino acids: CASNGQSSYEQYF.

This CDR3 is CSVKGHNEKLFF. Here the CDR3 DNA reads TGCAGCGTTAAAGGGCATAATGAAAAACTGTTTTTT. V is TRBV29-1 and J is TRBJ1-4; D call uncertain. Germline CDR1 is SQVTM and CDR2 is ANQGSEA. CDR3 length equals 12 residues. V was shortened by 5 bases and J by 4 bases, with 8 bases between the two germline ends.

The rearrangement uses TRBV28 and TRBJ1-2; no clear D. V was shortened by 6 bases and J by 0 bases, with 5 bases between the two germline ends. From germline, CDR1 is MDHEN and CDR2 SYDVKM. CDR3 length: 12 residues. This chain's CDR3 is CASSLANYGYTF. CDR3 bases: TGTGCCAGCAGCCTAGCTAACTATGGCTACACCTTC.

The V gene is TRBV5-8, the J gene TRBJ2-5; 12 positions match TRBD2. J gave up 4 bases and V 5 bases, and 6 bases lay outside the gene matches. The CDR3 length is 15 residues. CDR1 is SGHTS, CDR2 YDEGEE, per germline. The CDR3 protein is CASSPTSGRLETQYF. The CDR3 bases are TGTGCCAGCAGTCCTACTAGCGGGAGGCTAGAGACCCAGTACTTC.

The V call is TRBV21-1, the J call TRBJ2-3; the D call of TRBD2 is as the table states it, not checked on the DNA. TRBV21-1 is assigned pseudogene status. The CDR3 runs 21 residues. The chain's CDR3 is CASSKREIRLAGGLESDTQYF. DNA of the CDR3: TGTGCCAGCAGCAAAAGAGAGATCCGACTAGCGGGAGGGCTCGAGTCAGATACGCAGTATTTT.

The chain carries TRBV4-1 and TRBJ2-7, with D tentatively TRBD1 (6 bases). Trimming removed 0 bases at V and 5 bases at J, with 14 bases between. This CDR3 has 15 amino acids. Germline CDR1 and CDR2: MGHRA and YSYEKL. The CDR3 nucleotides are TGCGCCAGCAGCCAAGAGGGGGCAAGAGGAGACGAGCAGTACTTC. This gives the protein CASSQEGARGDEQYF.

V and J are TRBV5-3 and TRBJ2-1, with D possibly being TRBD2 (6 bases). TRBV5-3 is labeled an ORF, and its function is uncertain. The CDR3 sequence is 17 residues long. The ends were cut back, 0 bases at V and 3 bases at J, with 16 bases in the middle. The CDR3 loop is CARSLGVRGLYYNEQFF. The CDR3 DNA sequence: TGTGCCAGAAGCTTGGGGGTAAGGGGACTGTACTACAATGAGCAGTTCTTC.